This record covers a single TCR beta chain. The CDR3 consists of 17 residues. Germline CDR1 and CDR2: MGHRA and YSYEKL. V lost 2 bases to trimming and J lost 3 bases; unmatched junction nucleotides: 7. This sample was taken from a study of blood T cell repertoires in COVID-19. The table came from immunoSEQ multiplex PCR; TCRdb's copy has only in-frame clones and leaves some out. The sample holds about 81,000 clones, 91% seen once. V and J are TRBV4-1 and TRBJ2-5; TRBD2 aligns across 12 bases. Sequenced sample: peripheral blood. The source of this sequence is a woman aged 45-60 years in a cohort sampled during active COVID-19. The CDR3, as DNA: TGCGCCAGCAGCCAACAGACTAGCGGGGGAGATAAAGAGACCCAGTACTTC. Protein sequence: CASSQQTSGGDKETQYF.